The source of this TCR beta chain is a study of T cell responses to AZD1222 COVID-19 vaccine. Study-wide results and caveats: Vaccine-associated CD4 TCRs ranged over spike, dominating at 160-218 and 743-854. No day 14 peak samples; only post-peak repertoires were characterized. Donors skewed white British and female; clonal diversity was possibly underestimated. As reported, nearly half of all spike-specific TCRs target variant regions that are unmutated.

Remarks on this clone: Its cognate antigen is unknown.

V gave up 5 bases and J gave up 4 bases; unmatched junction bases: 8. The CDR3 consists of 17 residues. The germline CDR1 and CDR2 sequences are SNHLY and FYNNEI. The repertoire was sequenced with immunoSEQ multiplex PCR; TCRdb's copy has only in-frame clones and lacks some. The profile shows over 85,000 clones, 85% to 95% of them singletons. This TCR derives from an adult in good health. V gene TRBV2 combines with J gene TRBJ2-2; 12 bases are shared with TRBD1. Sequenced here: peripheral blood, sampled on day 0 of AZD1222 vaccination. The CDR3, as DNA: TGTGCCAGCAGTTCCCGGGACAGGGGGCGGGGCACCGGGGAGCTGTTTTTT. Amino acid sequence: CASSSRDRGRGTGELFF.